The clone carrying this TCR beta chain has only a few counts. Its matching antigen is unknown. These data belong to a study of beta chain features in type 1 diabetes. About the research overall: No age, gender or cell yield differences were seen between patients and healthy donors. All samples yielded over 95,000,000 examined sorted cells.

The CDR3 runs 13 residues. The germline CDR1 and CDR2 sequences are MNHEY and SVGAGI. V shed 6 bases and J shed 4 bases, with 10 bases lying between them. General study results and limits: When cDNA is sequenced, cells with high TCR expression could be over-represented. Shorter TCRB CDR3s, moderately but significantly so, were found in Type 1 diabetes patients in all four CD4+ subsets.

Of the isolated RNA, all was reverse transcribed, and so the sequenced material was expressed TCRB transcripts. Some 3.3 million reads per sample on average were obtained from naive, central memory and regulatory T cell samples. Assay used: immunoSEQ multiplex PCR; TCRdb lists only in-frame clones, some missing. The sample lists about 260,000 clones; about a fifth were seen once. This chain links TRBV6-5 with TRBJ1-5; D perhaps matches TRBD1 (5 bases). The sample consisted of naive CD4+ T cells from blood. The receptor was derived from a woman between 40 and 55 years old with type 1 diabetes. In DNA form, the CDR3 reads TGTGCCAGCAGGGGGACTGGGAATCAGCCCCAGCATTTT. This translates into CASRGTGNQPQHF.